This T cell receptor (beta chain) was identified during a study of cytomegalovirus exposure and HLA in healthy donors. This clone was counted only a few times. The germline V gene encodes CDR1 KGHSH and CDR2 LQKENI. CDR3 length: 16 residues. J gave up 3 bases and V 6 bases, and 11 bases lay outside the gene matches. This PCR relied on a set of 60 Vbeta primers and 13 Jbeta primers. Method: immunoSEQ multiplex PCR; TCRdb's copy keeps in-frame clones and lacks some. The sample shows roughly 100,000 clones, 70% to 80% of them seen only once. The sample consisted of PBMCs. This rearrangement joins TRBV18 to TRBJ1-5, with 7 bases that match TRBD1. The origin of this receptor is a man aged 30-40 years in good health and CMV-seronegative. The CDR3: CASSPFPGQHNQPQHF. The CDR3 nucleotides are TGTGCCAGCTCGCCTTTTCCGGGACAGCACAATCAGCCCCAGCATTTT.